The 28 T cell receptor beta chains listed next were all sequenced from one sample in a study of T-cell reconstitution after alpha-beta-depleted transplantation in children. The library targeted TCRbeta and was prepared with unique molecular identifiers. TCRdb itself ran the PCR reads through MiXCR, one entry per CDR3 protein. The sample consists of around 490,000 distinct CDR3 sequences, approximately 10% of them appearing once. The source material was PBMCs, mostly from graft donor cells, sampled 180 days after TCRalphabeta/CD19-depleted stem cell transplant. These receptors were collected from a female patient between 2 and 15 years old who had a stem cell transplant for aplastic anemia, so the T cells may come from the graft donor.

This clonotype was recorded at least ten times. The gene calls are TRBV5-1 and TRBJ2-1, with unresolved D. The CDR3 is 15 amino acids. Germline loops: CDR1 SGHRS, CDR2 YFSETQ. The ends were cut back, 0 bases at V and 0 bases at J, with 7 bases in the middle. The CDR3 protein is CASSLAQSSYNEQFF. CDR3 nucleotides: TGCGCCAGCAGCTTGGCCCAGAGCTCCTACAATGAGCAGTTCTTC.

This clonotype was observed at least ten times. V gene TRBV15 combines with J gene TRBJ1-5, with a weak D call TRBD1 (6 bases). Germline V gives CDR1 LNHNV, CDR2 YYDKDF (reference sequence). This CDR3 comprises 16 residues. V was trimmed by 0 bases and J by 0 bases, leaving 9 bases between them. The CDR3 protein is CATSREGTLSNQPQHF. As DNA, the CDR3 is TGTGCCACCAGCAGAGAAGGGACACTTAGCAATCAGCCCCAGCATTTT.

The sample holds many counts of this clonotype. The chain couples TRBV28 to TRBJ2-6; D gene unclear. The CDR3 totals 14 residues. Trimming stripped 5 bases from V and 0 bases from J, with 5 bases between. CDR1 and CDR2 (germline): MDHEN, SYDVKM. The CDR3: CASSGPSGANVLTF. The DNA of the CDR3 is TGTGCCAGCAGTGGGCCCTCTGGGGCCAACGTCCTGACTTTC.

The chain carries TRBV15 and TRBJ2-5; possibly TRBD1 or TRBD2 for D (5 bases each). CDR3 length: 14 amino acids. V dropped 5 bases and J dropped 4 bases, with 14 bases sitting between them. Germline values: CDR1 LNHNV, CDR2 YYDKDF (reference sequence). The CDR3, as DNA: TGTGCCACCAGCGGGACCGTGGATGGAGAGACCCAGTACTTC. As protein: CATSGTVDGETQYF.

The table lists this clonotype with a few counts. The V and J genes are TRBV4-3 and TRBJ2-1; 14 nucleotides align to TRBD2. Trimming at V came to 2 bases and at J to 7 bases, leaving 7 bases not matched to a gene. The CDR3 totals 17 residues. Germline V gives CDR1 LGHNA, CDR2 YSLEER. Here the CDR3 reads CASSQPPGTSGSNEQFF. The CDR3, as DNA: TGCGCCAGCAGCCAACCCCCCGGGACTAGCGGGAGTAATGAGCAGTTCTTC.

This clonotype turned up a few times. This chain links TRBV7-2 with TRBJ2-5; D gene ambiguous. In germline, CDR1 is SGHTA, CDR2 FQGNSA. Trimming took 2 bases from V and 5 from J, leaving 9 bases between them. The CDR3 runs to 13 residues. CDR3 in amino acids: CASSLMKGETQYF. The DNA for the CDR3 is TGTGCCAGCAGCTTAATGAAGGGCGAGACCCAGTACTTC.

Ten or more counts support this clonotype. This chain uses TRBV5-1 with TRBJ2-1, with D tentatively TRBD1 or TRBD2 (5 bases each). Germline assignment: CDR1 SGHRS and CDR2 YFSETQ. Trimming cost V 4 bases and J 6 bases, with 14 bases left between them. The CDR3 covers 14 residues. This CDR3 reads CASSPGVGANEQFF. DNA for the CDR3: TGCGCCAGCAGCCCCGGGGTTGGGGCCAATGAGCAGTTCTTC. The variable domain in full, completed from reference TRBV5-1 and TRBJ2-1, reads KAGVTQTPRYLIKTRGQQVTLSCSPISGHRSVSWYQQTPGQGLQFLFEYFSETQRNKGNFPGRFSGRQFSNSRSEMNVSTLELGDSALYLCASSPGVGANEQFFGPGTRLTVL.

The chain carries TRBV12-3 or TRBV12-4 and TRBJ2-3; 9 bases fit TRBD2. This CDR3 is built from 15 residues. With V trimmed by 8 bases and J by 2 bases, 8 bases remained unmatched. CDR3 sequence reads: CASGASGNPTDTQYF. CDR3 nucleotides: TGTGCCAGCGGGGCTAGCGGGAACCCCACAGATACGCAGTATTTT.

This clonotype has more than one count but fewer than ten. This chain links TRBV29-1 with TRBJ2-2, with D perhaps TRBD1 (5 bases). The V end lost 0 bases, the J end lost 3 bases, and 5 bases lay between the germline ends. The CDR3 spans 13 residues. Germline V gives CDR1 SQVTM, CDR2 ANQGSEA. The CDR3 DNA is TGCAGCGTTGAAGACAGGGACACCGGGGAGCTGTTTTTT. Its protein product is CSVEDRDTGELFF.

The sample holds a few counts of this clonotype. CDR3 in DNA: TGTGCCAGCAGCTTGGGACTAGCGGGACCAGGGTTCTTC. The encoded protein is CASSLGLAGPGFF. V and J are TRBV7-6 and TRBJ2-1; 13 nucleotides agree with TRBD2. The length of the CDR3 is 13 residues. The V gene's germline CDR1 is SGHVS and CDR2 FNYEAQ. V shed 3 bases, J shed 15 bases, and the junction held 5 bases outside the gene matches.

This clonotype was seen more than once but under ten times. The V and J genes are TRBV29-1 and TRBJ1-2, with D tentatively TRBD1 (5 bases). The CDR3 is 12 amino acids. V lost 4 bases to trimming and J lost 2 bases, with 8 bases between them. Per the germline V gene, CDR1 is SQVTM and CDR2 is ANQGSEA. CDR3: CSVGGQNYGYTF. The DNA for the CDR3 is TGCAGCGTTGGAGGACAAAACTATGGCTACACCTTC. Full variable domain (rest looked up from reference TRBV29-1 and TRBJ1-2): SAVISQKPSRDICQRGTSLTIQCQVDSQVTMMFWYRQQPGQSLTLIATANQGSEATYESGFVIDKFPISRPNLTFSTLTVSNMSPEDSSIYLCSVGGQNYGYTFGSGTRLTVV.

The genes are TRBV7-3 and TRBJ2-7, with a weak D call TRBD2 (5 bases). The CDR3 has 12 amino acids. Germline V lookup: CDR1 SGHTA, CDR2 FQGTGA. This CDR3 is CPQPAAAREQYF. CDR3 in DNA: TGTCCCCAGCCAGCGGCCGCCCGGGAGCAGTACTTC. Full variable domain (remainder filled in from reference TRBV7-3 and TRBJ2-7): GAGVSQTPSNKVTEKGKYVELRCDPISGHTALYWYRQSLGQGPEFLIYFQGTGAADDSGLPNDRFFAVRPEGSVSTLKIQRTERGDSAVYLCPQPAAAREQYFGPGTRLTVT.

The V and J genes are TRBV20-1 and TRBJ2-2; 11 bases match TRBD2. There are 15 residues in the CDR3. Germline trimming cut 3 bases from V and 1 base from J; bases unmatched to any gene: 1. CDR1 is DFQATT and CDR2 is SNEGSKA in the germline V gene (reference sequence). The CDR3 DNA follows: TGCAGTGCTAGCGGGACTAGCGGGAACACCGGGGAGCTGTTTTTT. Translating gives CSASGTSGNTGELFF.

The gene calls are TRBV27 and TRBJ1-2; D might be TRBD1 (5 bases). The CDR3 sequence is 14 residues long. Trimming pared 4 bases from V and 1 base from J, leaving 10 bases between. Germline CDR1 reads MNHEY; CDR2 reads SMNVEV (reference sequence). The CDR3 region has the DNA TGTGCCAGCAGTTCCGGGGCCGGTAACTATGGCTACACCTTC. Its translation is CASSSGAGNYGYTF.

The chain joins TRBV7-2 to TRBJ1-1, with no clear D. V gave up 2 bases and J gave up 0 bases, with 10 bases separating them. Germline CDR1 SGHTA, CDR2 FQGNSA. The CDR3 runs to 15 residues. The CDR3 protein is CASSLLASLNTEAFF. In DNA form, the CDR3 reads TGTGCCAGCAGCTTATTGGCCAGTCTGAACACTGAAGCTTTCTTT.

The sample holds many counts of this clonotype. This chain joins TRBV28 and TRBJ1-1, with 7 positions matching TRBD1. Losses at the gene ends were 6 bases for V and 4 bases for J; bases not matched to a gene: 8. The germline V gene has CDR1 MDHEN and CDR2 SYDVKM. CDR3 length equals 14 residues. CDR3 sequence reads: CASRPTQGGTEAFF. CDR3 nucleotides: TGTGCCAGCAGACCTACGCAGGGGGGCACTGAAGCTTTCTTT.

The gene calls are TRBV6-1 and TRBJ2-7; 9 bases line up with TRBD2. The CDR3 is 15 residues long. V lost 6 bases to trimming and J lost 2 bases; unmatched junction nucleotides: 8. Germline CDR1 reads MNHNS; CDR2 reads SASEGT. CDR3 sequence (DNA): TGTGCCAGCAGCCCTAGCGGGGACTTGGCCTACGAGCAGTACTTC. Translating it yields CASSPSGDLAYEQYF.

The V and J genes are TRBV5-1 and TRBJ2-7; 7 bases line up with TRBD1. With 1 base clipped from V and 3 bases from J, the junction kept 1 base outside the gene matches. CDR1 is SGHRS and CDR2 is YFSETQ in the germline V gene. The length of the CDR3 is 13 residues. CDR3 sequence reads: CASSLNRGYEQYV. CDR3 DNA sequence: TGCGCCAGCAGCTTGAACAGGGGCTACGAGCAGTACGTC.

This clonotype showed up just a few times. The V gene is TRBV20-1, the J gene TRBJ1-1; tentative D call: TRBD1 (5 bases). V was trimmed by 1 base and J by 0 bases, leaving 15 bases between them. In germline, CDR1 is DFQATT, CDR2 SNEGSKA (reference sequence). This CDR3 has 16 residues. The CDR3 nucleotides read TGCAGTGCTAGAGGTAGATCGAGGGGCATGAACACTGAAGCTTTCTTT. Its protein product is CSARGRSRGMNTEAFF.

This clonotype was seen only a few times. This rearrangement joins TRBV3-1 to TRBJ2-3, with a tentative D call TRBD1 (6 bases). The germline V and J ends were trimmed by 1 base and 0 bases, with 14 bases remaining between them. Per germline, CDR1 LGHDT and CDR2 YNNKEL (reference sequence). CDR3 length: 17 residues. The CDR3 reads CASSQGLGTGSTDTQYF. The CDR3 DNA follows: TGTGCCAGCAGCCAAGGTTTGGGAACAGGGAGCACAGATACGCAGTATTTT.

This clonotype was detected only a few times. The V and J genes are TRBV5-1 and TRBJ2-3, with TRBD1 identical over 9 bases. With 2 bases clipped from V and 4 bases from J, the junction kept 8 bases outside the gene matches. Germline assignment: CDR1 SGHRS and CDR2 YFSETQ. The CDR3 has 16 amino acids. CDR3 sequence (DNA): TGCGCCAGCAGCTTACCTACGGGGACAGGGCCAGATACGCAGTATTTT. This codes for CASSLPTGTGPDTQYF.

This clonotype was seen more than once but under ten times. This chain connects TRBV6-9 to TRBJ1-5; 7 bases agree with TRBD1. The CDR3 covers 17 residues. CDR1 and CDR2 from the germline V gene are MNHGY and SVAAGI. Trimming removed 6 bases from V and 0 bases from J; junction bases left unmatched: 11. CDR3 coding DNA: TGTGCCAGCAGGCAATGGGGACAGACCTATAGCAATCAGCCCCAGCATTTT. Translating it yields CASRQWGQTYSNQPQHF.

The CDR3 DNA sequence: TGTGCCAGCAGTGAAGGCAGATACACTGAAGCTTTCTTT. This sequence encodes CASSEGRYTEAFF. V and J are TRBV25-1 and TRBJ1-1; D unclear. This CDR3 is built from 13 residues. The germline V and J ends were trimmed by 2 bases and 3 bases, with 7 bases remaining between them. Germline V CDR1 and CDR2: MGHDK, SYGVNS.

This clonotype was seen only a few times. The J gene is TRBJ2-7, the V gene TRBV18; TRBD2 aligns across 10 bases. The germline CDR1 and CDR2 sequences are KGHSH and LQKENI. This CDR3 region has 15 residues. V was pared by 2 bases and J by 5 bases, with 6 bases of the junction left unmatched. The CDR3 region is CASSPRAGGVHEQYV. The CDR3 DNA is TGTGCCAGCTCACCAAGAGCGGGAGGGGTCCACGAGCAGTACGTC.

V and J are TRBV29-1 and TRBJ1-1; D is perhaps TRBD1 (5 bases). CDR1 is SQVTM and CDR2 is ANQGSEA in the germline V gene. The V end was cut by 7 bases, the J end by 8 bases, with 20 bases between. This CDR3 comprises 13 residues. The CDR3 spells CSAGRQLLVEAFF. The DNA of the CDR3 is TGCAGCGCCGGTAGACAGCTATTGGTGGAAGCTTTCTTT. Full variable domain (missing parts from reference TRBV29-1 and TRBJ1-1): SAVISQKPSRDICQRGTSLTIQCQVDSQVTMMFWYRQQPGQSLTLIATANQGSEATYESGFVIDKFPISRPNLTFSTLTVSNMSPEDSSIYLCSAGRQLLVEAFFGQGTRLTVV.

This clonotype was observed a handful of times. V gene TRBV7-2 combines with J gene TRBJ2-7; 7 bases line up with TRBD1. Looked up from germline, CDR1 is SGHTA and CDR2 is FQGNSA. The CDR3 extends over 15 amino acids. V was pared by 1 base and J by 0 bases, with 3 bases of the junction left unmatched. The CDR3 loop is CASSLGGTVSYEQYV. CDR3 nucleotide sequence: TGTGCCAGCAGCTTAGGGGGGACAGTCTCCTACGAGCAGTACGTC.

This clonotype was counted a few times. This sequence joins TRBV5-6 and TRBJ2-7, with D possibly called TRBD1 or TRBD2 (5 bases each). The CDR3 has 17 amino acids. Germline lookup yields CDR1 SGHDT and CDR2 YYEEEE. V was clipped by 1 base and J by 2 bases, with 19 bases between them. The CDR3 nucleotides are TGTGCCAGCAGCTTGCGGTGGGTTCGGGACCGAACCTACGAGCAGTACTTC. Its protein is CASSLRWVRDRTYEQYF.

In this sample, this clonotype turned up many times. The chain has TRBV12-3 or TRBV12-4 and TRBJ1-5; 7 bases map to TRBD1. The CDR3 contains 15 residues. J gave up 0 bases and V 4 bases, and 3 bases lay outside the gene matches. The CDR3 spells CASSWDSPSNQPQHF. CDR3 bases: TGTGCCAGCAGTTGGGACAGTCCTAGCAATCAGCCCCAGCATTTT.